One and the same sample provided the 29 T cell receptor beta chains below, sequenced in a study of shared clonotypes between healthy human individuals. Sequencing was performed with immunoSEQ multiplex PCR; in TCRdb, only in-frame clones are kept and a portion is missing. The sample comprises some 1 million clones, 65% to 75% of which are singletons, and approximately 1.5% rests with the top ten. Sequencing was done on a sample of memory CD4+ T cells sorted from blood. Stated subset: CD45RA-negative fraction. Source of these receptors: a man aged 18 to 35 in good health.

V usage is TRBV28 and J usage is TRBJ2-5; TRBD1 matches 7 bases. Trimming cost V 2 bases and J 6 bases; bases outside gene matches: 9. Germline loops: CDR1 MDHEN, CDR2 SYDVKM. This CDR3 spans 15 amino acids. The CDR3 here is CASSLDKGALKTQYF. The CDR3 nucleotides are TGTGCCAGCAGTTTAGATAAGGGGGCTCTCAAGACCCAGTACTTC. The full variable domain, with the rest looked up from reference TRBV28 and TRBJ2-5, is DVKVTQSSRYLVKRTGEKVFLECVQDMDHENMFWYRQDPGLGLRLIYFSYDVKMKEKGDIPEGYSVSREKKERFSLILESASTNQTSMYLCASSLDKGALKTQYFGPGTRLLVL.

This clone appeared once. As DNA, the CDR3 is TGCAGCGCCCCGGGACTAGCGGGAGGGAGCTCCTACAATGAGCAGTTCTTC. As protein: CSAPGLAGGSSYNEQFF. V and J are TRBV29-1 and TRBJ2-1; TRBD2 aligns across 16 bases. The CDR3 has 17 amino acids. Trimming at V came to 7 bases and at J to 0 bases, leaving 6 bases not matched to a gene. Germline V gives CDR1 SQVTM, CDR2 ANQGSEA.

Turning to this clone: One junction end disagrees with the germline gene, perhaps due to a read error. The chain links TRBV5-8 to TRBJ2-1, with 9 positions matching TRBD2. This CDR3 is built from 14 residues. Germline-derived CDR1 and CDR2 are SGHTS and YDEGEE. CDR3 in DNA: TGTGCCAGCCGCTTAGGCGGGAGGGGTAATGAGCAGTTCTTC. Translated: CASRLGGRGNEQFF.

The chain is built from TRBV6-6 and TRBJ2-7; D gene ambiguous. The germline V gene encodes CDR1 MNHNY and CDR2 SVGAGI (reference sequence). This CDR3 spans 14 amino acids. Trimming removed 2 bases at V and 4 bases at J, with 12 bases between. This CDR3 is CASSYSSYGYEQYF. Here the CDR3 DNA reads TGTGCCAGCAGTTACAGTTCGTACGGTTACGAGCAGTACTTC.

Regarding this clone: This specimen includes other DNA sequences encoding the same CDR3. V and J are TRBV28 and TRBJ1-2; D gene ambiguous. The CDR3 covers 12 residues. The V gene lost 1 base and the J gene lost 5 bases, with 5 bases spanning the gap. In germline, CDR1 is MDHEN, CDR2 SYDVKM. Here the CDR3 reads CASSLYGYGYTF. DNA for the CDR3: TGTGCCAGCAGTTTATATGGTTATGGCTACACCTTC.

As regards this clone: Other DNA sequences in this specimen translate into the identical CDR3. The chain uses TRBV5-1 and TRBJ1-1; D is unclear. The CDR3 spans 14 residues. The germline V and J ends were trimmed by 0 bases and 4 bases, with 10 bases remaining between them. CDR1 and CDR2 (germline): SGHRS, YFSETQ. CDR3 amino acids: CASSLGQAGTEAFF. CDR3 coding DNA: TGCGCCAGCAGCTTGGGGCAGGCAGGCACTGAAGCTTTCTTT.

J is TRBJ1-1 and V is TRBV5-6; maybe TRBD1 (6 bases). With 6 bases removed from V and 4 bases from J, the gap between germline ends came to 13 bases. Germline CDR1 and CDR2: SGHDT and YYEEEE. The CDR3 totals 13 residues. The CDR3 DNA reads as TGTGCCAGCACCCGGGGGCAGTTCACTGAAGCTTTCTTT. It translates to CASTRGQFTEAFF.

The chain combines TRBV5-4 with TRBJ1-6, with a tentative D call TRBD1 (5 bases). This CDR3 comprises 15 residues. Germline CDR1 is SGHNT and CDR2 is YYREEE (reference sequence). V was cut by 1 base and J by 8 bases, with 13 bases left in between. CDR3 sequence: CASSLPGSGDSPLHF. Written as DNA, the CDR3 is TGTGCCAGCAGCTTGCCAGGGTCGGGGGATTCACCCCTCCACTTT.

This clone was seen a single time. The sample carries other DNA sequences with the same CDR3. The chain couples TRBV7-9 to TRBJ2-7; the D gene is possibly TRBD1 (5 bases). Trimming shortened V by 1 base and J by 1 base, and 8 bases separated the two germline ends. Per the germline V gene, CDR1 is SEHNR and CDR2 is FQNEAQ (reference sequence). The CDR3 covers 14 residues. The CDR3 sequence is CASSLGGQSYEQYF. The DNA of the CDR3 is TGTGCCAGCAGCTTAGGGGGCCAGTCCTACGAGCAGTACTTC.

This rearrangement joins TRBV2 to TRBJ2-3; 8 nucleotides line up with TRBD2. The V segment lost 0 bases and the J segment 0 bases; nucleotides outside the gene matches: 5. CDR3 size: 17 residues. Germline V gene sequence: CDR1 SNHLY, CDR2 FYNNEI. Here the CDR3 reads CASSEAAGGLSTDTQYF. Here the CDR3 DNA reads TGTGCCAGCAGTGAAGCCGCGGGGGGCCTAAGCACAGATACGCAGTATTTT.

The V call is TRBV27, the J call TRBJ2-1; possible D gene TRBD2, 6 bases. The V gene's germline CDR1 is MNHEY and CDR2 SMNVEV (reference sequence). This CDR3 contains 14 residues. Trimming took off 3 bases at V and 7 bases at J, with 13 bases between the two ends. The DNA for the CDR3 is TGTGCCAGCAGTTTTGAGTCTGGGGGGAATGAGCAGTTCTTC. Amino acids: CASSFESGGNEQFF.

This rearrangement joins TRBV2 to TRBJ2-1; D not resolved. The ends were cut back, 4 bases at V and 5 bases at J, with 9 bases in the middle. Germline V gives CDR1 SNHLY, CDR2 FYNNEI. The CDR3 runs 13 residues. The chain's CDR3 is CASSGGSHNEQFF. DNA for the CDR3: TGTGCCAGCAGTGGTGGCAGCCACAATGAGCAGTTCTTC.

On this clone itself: This specimen includes other DNA sequences encoding the same CDR3. The genes are TRBV18 and TRBJ1-1; D unclear. The CDR3 is 13 residues long. The V gene lost 3 bases and the J gene lost 3 bases, with 8 bases spanning the gap. Germline V gene data show CDR1 as KGHSH and CDR2 as LQKENI. The chain's CDR3 is CASSPSRYTEAFF. In DNA form, the CDR3 reads TGTGCCAGCTCACCTTCAAGGTACACTGAAGCTTTCTTT.

The CDR3 DNA follows: TGCGCCAGCAGCTGGTCACAGGGGGCGCTTGGGGAGCTGTTTTTT. Protein: CASSWSQGALGELFF. The chain links TRBV5-1 to TRBJ2-2, with 9 bases matching TRBD1. The CDR3 totals 15 residues. In germline, CDR1 is SGHRS, CDR2 YFSETQ. V lost 3 bases to trimming and J lost 8 bases; unmatched junction nucleotides: 8.

This sequence joins TRBV6-5 and TRBJ1-1, with D maybe TRBD1 (6 bases). The CDR3 covers 14 residues. Germline V gene sequence: CDR1 MNHEY, CDR2 SVGAGI. V shed 8 bases and J shed 1 base, with 14 bases lying between them. CDR3 coding DNA: TGTGCCAGCCGCCTCGGACAGACGAACACTGAAGCTTTCTTT. The encoded protein is CASRLGQTNTEAFF.

The chain uses TRBV25-1 and TRBJ1-2; TRBD1 matches at 7 bases. Germline V lookup: CDR1 MGHDK, CDR2 SYGVNS. The CDR3 is 13 residues long. After removal of 6 bases from V and 3 bases from J, the junction contained 4 bases not matched to a gene. The CDR3 coding sequence is TGTGCCAGCAGGAGGACAGGACACTATGGCTACACCTTC. Encoded protein: CASRRTGHYGYTF.

This clone has just a few counts. The chain has TRBV19 and TRBJ1-3; 12 nucleotides line up with TRBD1. The CDR3 has 16 residues. J lost 8 bases, V lost 7 bases, and 12 bases had no gene match. Germline CDR1 LNHDA, CDR2 SQIVND (reference sequence). CDR3 DNA: TGTGCCAGTATAACCCGGGACAGGGGGCTGAGGGACACCATATATTTT. Its protein is CASITRDRGLRDTIYF.

J is TRBJ2-7 and V is TRBV5-1; 11 bases fit TRBD2. V dropped 10 bases and J dropped 2; count of bases not matched to a gene: 11. CDR3 length: 15 residues. The V gene's germline CDR1 is SGHRS and CDR2 YFSETQ. The CDR3 coding sequence is TGCGCCTCGTCAGGGCTAGCGGGAGGAGCCTACGAGCAGTACTTC. Its protein is CASSGLAGGAYEQYF.

This chain joins TRBV1 and TRBJ2-1; whether TRBD2, the table's D call, matches the DNA was not checked. TRBV1 counts as a pseudogene. This CDR3 is built from 17 residues. As DNA, the CDR3 is TGCACCAGCAGCCAAGATTCCCGGGAGGGCCGGGGTAATGAGCAGTTCTTC. Residues: CTSSQDSREGRGNEQFF.

Turning to this clone: The same CDR3 arises from other DNA sequences in this sample as well. The chain uses TRBV5-1 and TRBJ2-7; D is uncertain. Trimming shortened V by 0 bases and J by 0 bases, and 7 bases separated the two germline ends. CDR1 and CDR2 from the germline V gene are SGHRS and YFSETQ. This CDR3 is 14 amino acids long. CDR3 amino acids: CASSLVASSYEQYF. The CDR3 bases are TGCGCCAGCAGCTTGGTCGCTTCCTCCTACGAGCAGTACTTC.

The chain joins TRBV29-1 to TRBJ2-7; a possible D gene is TRBD2 (6 bases). The CDR3 is made up of 14 amino acids. Deletions cut 5 bases from V and 2 bases from J, with 16 bases between. Per the germline V gene, CDR1 is SQVTM and CDR2 is ANQGSEA. CDR3 region: CSVSPGLPPYEQYF. CDR3 nucleotide sequence: TGCAGCGTTTCCCCGGGACTTCCCCCCTACGAGCAGTACTTC.

The V and J genes are TRBV6-5 and TRBJ1-1; 8 bases match TRBD1. Trimming cost V 4 bases and J 4 bases; bases outside gene matches: 11. Germline loops: CDR1 MNHEY, CDR2 SVGAGI. This CDR3 is built from 16 residues. The CDR3 DNA reads TGTGCCAGCAGTTTCGACTCCCCCACAGGGGGCACTGAAGCTTTCTTT. Translating gives CASSFDSPTGGTEAFF.

This chain links TRBV28 with TRBJ2-1; D tentatively reads TRBD1 or TRBD2 (6 bases each). The CDR3 runs to 14 residues. CDR1 is MDHEN, CDR2 SYDVKM, per germline. V lost 4 bases to trimming and J lost 4 bases, with 11 bases between them. DNA of the CDR3: TGTGCCAGCAGTTCGGGGGCGCGGTACAATGAGCAGTTCTTC. Encoded protein: CASSSGARYNEQFF.

This clone appeared a single time. The rearrangement uses TRBV2 and TRBJ1-5, with TRBD1 matching 9 bases. CDR1 and CDR2 from the germline V gene are SNHLY and FYNNEI. Trimming took 6 bases from V and 8 from J; bases not matched to a gene: 8. This CDR3 is built from 14 residues. The CDR3 sequence: CASSVTGGSEPQHF. For the CDR3, the DNA is TGTGCCAGCAGCGTTACAGGGGGCTCTGAGCCCCAGCATTTT. Variable domain in full (rest from reference TRBV2 and TRBJ1-5): EPEVTQTPSHQVTQMGQEVILRCVPISNHLYFYWYRQILGQKVEFLVSFYNNEISEKSEIFDDQFSVERPDGSNFTLKIRSTKLEDSAMYFCASSVTGGSEPQHFGDGTRLSIL.

Points on this clone: The sample carries other DNA sequences with the same CDR3. The rearrangement joins TRBV18 to TRBJ2-7, with 8 bases identical to TRBD2. The V segment lost 3 bases and the J segment 0 bases; nucleotides outside the gene matches: 1. In germline, CDR1 is KGHSH, CDR2 LQKENI. The CDR3 runs to 14 residues. The DNA of the CDR3 is TGTGCCAGCTCACCGGGGACTAGCTCCTACGAGCAGTACTTC. It encodes CASSPGTSSYEQYF.

The rearrangement links TRBV5-1 to TRBJ2-6; D gene uncertain. Trimming took off 5 bases at V and 1 base at J, with 7 bases between the two ends. Germline V gives CDR1 SGHRS, CDR2 YFSETQ. The CDR3 sequence is 14 residues long. CDR3 residues: CASSTRSGANVLTF. The CDR3 region has the DNA TGCGCCAGCAGTACCCGGTCTGGGGCCAACGTCCTGACTTTC.

The rearrangement links TRBV28 to TRBJ2-1; D possibly corresponds to TRBD2 (6 bases). This CDR3 spans 15 amino acids. Germline values: CDR1 MDHEN, CDR2 SYDVKM. The V gene lost 5 bases and the J gene lost 2 bases, with 13 bases spanning the gap. CDR3 protein: CASSGAGWTYNEQFF. The CDR3 region has the DNA TGTGCCAGCAGTGGGGCGGGGTGGACCTACAATGAGCAGTTCTTC.

The J gene is TRBJ1-4, the V gene TRBV6-5, with a weak D call TRBD1 (6 bases). Trimming took 4 bases from V and 0 from J, leaving 9 bases between them. In germline, CDR1 is MNHEY, CDR2 SVGAGI. The length of the CDR3 is 15 residues. The CDR3 DNA is TGTGCCAGCAGTTCTACAGGGCCAACTAATGAAAAACTGTTTTTT. This gives the protein CASSSTGPTNEKLFF.

Only a few counts were recorded for this clone. The CDR3: CASRATTNEKLFF. CDR3 coding DNA: TGTGCCAGCCGGGCTACAACTAATGAAAAACTGTTTTTT. This chain joins TRBV2 and TRBJ1-4, with D unclear. The germline V gene encodes CDR1 SNHLY and CDR2 FYNNEI. V was clipped by 8 bases and J by 0 bases, with 7 bases between them. CDR3 length: 13 residues.